The 23 T cell receptor beta chains below all came from one sample that was sequenced in a study of shared clonotypes between healthy human individuals. Libraries were prepared by immunoSEQ multiplex PCR; TCRdb keeps only in-frame clonotypes and omits some of them. The profile covers some 2.1 million clones, with roughly 94% appearing a single time and 1.1% taken by the ten largest. Terminally differentiated effector memory CD45RA+ cells were excluded from the naive CD8 cells, which were CD45RO-negative and positively selected for CCR7. Specimen: naive CD8+ T cells sorted from blood. These receptors originate from a man aged 18 to 30 in good health.

V usage is TRBV28 and J usage is TRBJ1-5; D is unresolved. The length of the CDR3 is 12 residues. Germline lookup yields CDR1 MDHEN and CDR2 SYDVKM. Trimming took off 5 bases at V and 7 bases at J, with 9 bases between the two ends. The CDR3 DNA reads TGTGCCAGCAGTCGAGACCCACAGCCCCAGCATTTT. Its translation is CASSRDPQPQHF.

This clone was seen just once. Different DNA sequences within this sample yield the same CDR3. This chain joins TRBV2 and TRBJ2-7; D ambiguous. CDR1 and CDR2 (germline): SNHLY, FYNNEI. Trimming shortened V by 2 bases and J by 4 bases, and 9 bases separated the two germline ends. The CDR3 spans 13 residues. The CDR3 DNA follows: TGTGCCAGCAGTGAACTCGCACTATACGAGCAGTACTTC. Its protein product is CASSELALYEQYF.

The chain is built from TRBV7-9 and TRBJ2-7; TRBD1 matches 8 bases. V gave up 5 bases and J gave up 0 bases; unmatched junction bases: 9. The CDR3 totals 16 residues. The germline gives CDR1 SEHNR, CDR2 FQNEAQ (reference sequence). In nucleotides, the CDR3 is TGTGCCAGCAGCGGACTGACAGGGGATCACTCCTACGAGCAGTACTTC. Encoded protein: CASSGLTGDHSYEQYF.

The chain is built from TRBV5-1 and TRBJ2-7; D is unresolved. Germline V CDR1 and CDR2: SGHRS, YFSETQ. CDR3 length: 14 residues. V was pared by 2 bases and J by 0 bases, with 9 bases between. CDR3 region: CASSFGIGSYEQYF. In DNA form, the CDR3 reads TGCGCCAGCAGCTTTGGTATTGGCTCCTACGAGCAGTACTTC. The full variable domain, its missing parts supplied by reference TRBV5-1 and TRBJ2-7, is KAGVTQTPRYLIKTRGQQVTLSCSPISGHRSVSWYQQTPGQGLQFLFEYFSETQRNKGNFPGRFSGRQFSNSRSEMNVSTLELGDSALYLCASSFGIGSYEQYFGPGTRLTVT.

This clone was seen once. The genes are TRBV6-5 and TRBJ2-3; D is unclear. The CDR3 is 15 residues long. V shed 0 bases and J shed 2 bases, with 9 bases lying between them. Germline assignment: CDR1 MNHEY and CDR2 SVGAGI. This CDR3 is CASSYSFGLTDTQYF. CDR3 sequence (DNA): TGTGCCAGCAGTTACTCGTTCGGGCTCACAGATACGCAGTATTTT.

This rearrangement joins TRBV29-1 to TRBJ1-1; maybe TRBD1 (5 bases). CDR1 is SQVTM, CDR2 ANQGSEA, per germline. This CDR3 comprises 11 residues. V was trimmed by 8 bases and J by 5 bases, leaving 12 bases between them. CDR3 DNA: TGCAGCATCCGAGGGGAGACTGAAGCTTTCTTT. It encodes CSIRGETEAFF.

The rearrangement uses TRBV7-9 and TRBJ1-1; the D is unclear. Trimming took 2 bases from V and 3 from J, leaving 16 bases between them. The V gene's germline CDR1 is SEHNR and CDR2 FQNEAQ (reference sequence). The CDR3 has 16 residues. DNA of the CDR3: TGTGCCAGCAGCTTAAGCCTTGTGTGGGAGGACACTGAAGCTTTCTTT. Translated, it gives CASSLSLVWEDTEAFF.

This chain links TRBV10-1 with TRBJ2-3; D not resolved. The germline V gene encodes CDR1 WNHNN and CDR2 SYGVQD (reference sequence). V lost 0 bases and J lost 1, with 14 bases in between. The CDR3 totals 17 residues. Written as DNA, the CDR3 is TGCGCCAGCAGTGAGTCGACTCTTGGGGAAGGCACAGATACGCAGTATTTT. The encoded protein is CASSESTLGEGTDTQYF.

The chain joins TRBV2 to TRBJ2-2; tentatively, D is TRBD1 or TRBD2 (5 bases each). The length of the CDR3 is 17 residues. V was shortened by 3 bases and J by 3 bases, with 17 bases between the two germline ends. Germline-derived CDR1 and CDR2 are SNHLY and FYNNEI. CDR3: CASSDWGRESHTGELFF. CDR3 in DNA: TGTGCCAGCAGTGACTGGGGCAGGGAGAGCCACACCGGGGAGCTGTTTTTT. The variable domain in full, completed from reference TRBV2 and TRBJ2-2, reads EPEVTQTPSHQVTQMGQEVILRCVPISNHLYFYWYRQILGQKVEFLVSFYNNEISEKSEIFDDQFSVERPDGSNFTLKIRSTKLEDSAMYFCASSDWGRESHTGELFFGEGSRLTVL.

The V gene is TRBV9, the J gene TRBJ1-1; D call uncertain. From germline, CDR1 is SGDLS and CDR2 YYNGEE. The CDR3 runs 15 residues. The V end lost 3 bases, the J end lost 3 bases, and 15 bases lay between the germline ends. Here the CDR3 DNA reads TGTGCCAGCAGCGCCCCTGATAGCTTGGACACTGAAGCTTTCTTT. It yields the protein CASSAPDSLDTEAFF. The full variable domain, rest sourced from reference TRBV9 and TRBJ1-1, is DSGVTQTPKHLITATGQRVTLRCSPRSGDLSVYWYQQSLDQGLQFLIQYYNGEERAKGNILERFSAQQFPDLHSELNLSSLELGDSALYFCASSAPDSLDTEAFFGQGTRLTVV.

V gene TRBV27 combines with J gene TRBJ1-5; D is undetermined. The CDR3 spans 13 residues. The V and J ends lost 7 bases and 5 bases respectively, with 12 bases between them. Germline V gene lookup returns CDR1 MNHEY and CDR2 SMNVEV (reference sequence). The CDR3 is CASTPRRDQPQHF. In DNA form, the CDR3 reads TGTGCCAGCACCCCAAGACGAGATCAGCCCCAGCATTTT.

The chain combines TRBV19 with TRBJ2-5, with D unclear. V was clipped by 5 bases and J by 5 bases, with 12 bases between them. CDR3 length: 13 amino acids. In germline, CDR1 is LNHDA, CDR2 SQIVND (reference sequence). CDR3 coding DNA: TGTGCCAGTAGTTTGACTGTAGGTGAGACCCAGTACTTC. Protein sequence: CASSLTVGETQYF.

The rearrangement links TRBV7-6 to TRBJ1-1; D might be TRBD1 (6 bases). Germline V lookup: CDR1 SGHVS, CDR2 FNYEAQ. Trimming shortened V by 5 bases and J by 0 bases, and 10 bases separated the two germline ends. This CDR3 is 14 amino acids long. The CDR3 loop is CASSATGLNTEAFF. The CDR3, as DNA: TGTGCCAGCAGCGCGACAGGCTTGAACACTGAAGCTTTCTTT.

J is TRBJ2-1 and V is TRBV5-4; 12 nucleotides align to TRBD2. V was clipped by 0 bases and J by 4 bases; unmatched bases: 5. This CDR3 spans 17 amino acids. Germline-derived CDR1 and CDR2 are SGHNT and YYREEE (reference sequence). The DNA for the CDR3 is TGTGCCAGCAGCTTGGGAGCGACTAGCGGGGGATACAATGAGCAGTTCTTC. This translates into CASSLGATSGGYNEQFF. The full variable domain, its missing parts supplied by reference TRBV5-4 and TRBJ2-1, is ETGVTQSPTHLIKTRGQQVTLRCSSQSGHNTVSWYQQALGQGPQFIFQYYREEENGRGNFPPRFSGLQFPNYSSELNVNALELDDSALYLCASSLGATSGGYNEQFFGPGTRLTVL.

This chain links TRBV19 with TRBJ2-1; TRBD2 is a possible D gene (5 bases). CDR3 size: 14 residues. Germline values: CDR1 LNHDA, CDR2 SQIVND (reference sequence). V lost 8 bases and J lost 6, with 17 bases in between. This CDR3 reads CASSLVGSGNEQFF. Written as DNA, the CDR3 is TGTGCCAGTTCCCTTGTGGGGAGCGGCAATGAGCAGTTCTTC.

The chain couples TRBV18 to TRBJ1-1; possible D gene TRBD1, 5 bases. CDR3 length equals 15 residues. V was cut by 1 base and J by 4 bases, with 13 bases left in between. Per the germline V gene, CDR1 is KGHSH and CDR2 is LQKENI. The CDR3 loop is CASSPLVGAGTEAFF. In nucleotides, the CDR3 is TGTGCCAGCTCACCACTGGTAGGGGCCGGCACTGAAGCTTTCTTT. The full variable domain, completed using reference TRBV18 and TRBJ1-1, is NAGVMQNPRHLVRRRGQEARLRCSPMKGHSHVYWYRQLPEEGLKFMVYLQKENIIDESGMPKERFSAEFPKEGPSILRIQQVVRGDSAAYFCASSPLVGAGTEAFFGQGTRLTVV.

This clone has just one count. The chain joins TRBV4-1 to TRBJ1-2; 9 positions agree with TRBD1. The CDR3 length is 17 residues. Germline CDR1 MGHRA, CDR2 YSYEKL. J gave up 4 bases and V 0 bases, and 9 bases lay outside the gene matches. The CDR3 nucleotides read TGCGCCAGCAGCCAAGAGGGACAGGGTTTCCTGCCCTATGGCTACACCTTC. This gives the protein CASSQEGQGFLPYGYTF.

The rearrangement uses TRBV5-1 and TRBJ1-2; no clear D. CDR1 SGHRS and CDR2 YFSETQ come from the germline V gene. The CDR3 extends over 16 amino acids. V was clipped by 0 bases and J by 0 bases, with 12 bases between them. This CDR3 reads CASSLGVQSANYGYTF. In DNA form, the CDR3 reads TGCGCCAGCAGCTTGGGGGTGCAGTCAGCTAACTATGGCTACACCTTC.

The rearrangement links TRBV10-3 to TRBJ1-2; D ambiguous. The V end was cut by 6 bases, the J end by 0 bases, with 11 bases between. The V gene's germline CDR1 is ENHRY and CDR2 SYGVKD. The CDR3 spans 14 residues. DNA for the CDR3: TGTGCCATCAGCTTCGAAAGTGCTAACTATGGCTACACCTTC. It codes for CAISFESANYGYTF.

This chain connects TRBV6-5 to TRBJ1-2, with D hard to call. CDR1 MNHEY and CDR2 SVGAGI come from the germline V gene. The ends were cut back, 8 bases at V and 4 bases at J, with 20 bases in the middle. CDR3 length equals 15 residues. CDR3 nucleotide sequence: TGTGCCAGCGGAGACACGAGACCGGGCCCCTATGGCTACACCTTC. Its protein is CASGDTRPGPYGYTF.

The J gene is TRBJ2-7, the V gene TRBV13; TRBD1 agrees at 10 bases. J lost 5 bases, V lost 5 bases, and 9 bases had no gene match. This CDR3 contains 15 residues. In germline, CDR1 is PRHDT, CDR2 FYEKMQ (reference sequence). CDR3 nucleotide sequence: TGTGCCAGCAGCCTTCGGGACAGGGGAATCCACGAGCAGTACTTC. Its translation is CASSLRDRGIHEQYF.

The chain recombines TRBV10-3 with TRBJ1-4; possible D gene TRBD1, 5 bases. Germline-derived CDR1 and CDR2 are ENHRY and SYGVKD. The V end was cut by 3 bases, the J end by 1 base, with 12 bases between. The CDR3 sequence is 16 residues long. The CDR3 is CAISDYPGRTNEKLFF. CDR3 DNA: TGTGCCATCAGTGACTATCCAGGGCGAACTAATGAAAAACTGTTTTTT.

This chain uses TRBV6-1 with TRBJ1-1; D is possibly TRBD1 (5 bases). V was clipped by 5 bases and J by 10 bases, with 11 bases between them. The length of the CDR3 is 11 residues. Germline values: CDR1 MNHNS, CDR2 SASEGT. CDR3 sequence reads: CASSSGFRAFF. The DNA of the CDR3 is TGTGCCAGCAGTTCAGGGTTTCGAGCTTTCTTT.